Listed below are T cell receptor beta chains from one sample, sequenced in a study of T cell clones after liver transplantation. TCRdb's table, derived via immunoSEQ multiplex PCR, lists solely in-frame clones and lacks some. The sample lists around 21,000 clones, approximately 93% seen once, with around a quarter in the top ten. Sequences were derived from CD8+ T cells from blood, sampled less than 28 months after liver transplant. Receptor source: a human patient who received a liver transplant. Among the T cells, some may be from the graft donor. Each CDR3 is given with its conserved first and last residue. Part of the rows lack a size; the others show once, few, many or a class for expanded clones.

TRBJ2-7	TRBV4-1	.	CASSQERGEQYF
TRBJ1-3	TRBV7-6	.	CASSLAGMGNTIYF
TRBJ2-7	TRBV29-1	.	CSVVVAGVREQYF
TRBJ1-2	TRBV11-3	.	CASSPQEGAGYGYTF
TRBJ1-5	TRBV10-3	.	CAISLTGGVSDQPQHF
TRBJ1-6	TRBV4-2	once	CASSQDQRAPLHF
TRBJ2-7	TRBV5-1	.	CASSLWGSQEGQYF
TRBJ2-7	TRBV27	.	CASSDYEQYF
TRBJ2-3	TRBV29-1	.	CSVEDPLTSGSGTDTQYF
TRBJ2-5	TRBV27	.	CASSTRQPQETQYF
TRBJ2-7	TRBV5-1	.	CASSFLTGNEQYF
TRBJ2-7	TRBV15	.	CATSRGTGGYEQYF
TRBJ2-2	TRBV28	.	CASSANNQGIKLFF
TRBJ2-1	TRBV19	.	CASSHWLAGAGEQFF
TRBJ2-7	TRBV4-1	.	CASSHGQGEGYEQYF
TRBJ1-1	TRBV9	.	CASSVVANTEAFF
TRBJ2-7	TRBV5-6	.	CASSSGGGYEQYF
TRBJ2-1	TRBV13	.	CASSPWTSGSYNEQFF
TRBJ2-5	TRBV9	medium-sized	CASSVVATLYQETQYF
TRBJ2-3	TRBV4-3	.	CASSPTWDCTDTQYF
TRBJ2-5	TRBV9	.	CASSGKVGYETQYF
TRBJ2-1	TRBV29-1	.	CSVDFEYPYNEQFF
TRBJ2-7	TRBV5-1	.	CASSLGPTYEQYF
TRBJ1-4	TRBV7-9	.	CASSSPGGKEKLFF
TRBJ1-5	TRBV2	once	CASSEGRGIMGNQPQHF
TRBJ2-7	TRBV9	.	CASSVGAGTYEQYF
TRBJ2-5	TRBV6-5	.	CASSYRSGSKTQYF
TRBJ2-2	TRBV7-2	.	CASSLGIAGTGELFF
TRBJ2-7	TRBV10-3	.	CAISAVSDRSYEQYF
TRBJ1-3	TRBV28	.	CASSLVSRTLGNTIYF
TRBJ2-7	TRBV13	.	CASSLGRDTAHEQYF
TRBJ2-7	TRBV2	.	CASRVGTGGRRDEQYF
TRBJ2-1	TRBV7-2	.	CASSLSGNPLNEQFF
TRBJ2-1	TRBV11-2	.	CASSSAVADNEQFF
TRBJ2-7	TRBV11-2	.	CASSSDRTYEQYF
TRBJ2-1	TRBV7-3	medium-sized	CASSSLTTNRGVGEQFF
TRBJ2-2	TRBV4-2	.	CASSQDLGTAGTNTGELFF
TRBJ2-3	TRBV7-6	.	CASSLSGKADTQYF
TRBJ1-5	TRBV27	.	CASSFLGIDQPQHF
TRBJ2-5	TRBV18	.	CASSPPLGETQYF
TRBJ2-1	TRBV19	.	CASRPRVAYEQFF
TRBJ2-2	TRBV11-2	.	CASSLERASGRKIGELFF
TRBJ2-1	TRBV29-1	.	CSVEVLVGRASYNEQFF
TRBJ2-7	TRBV11-2	.	CASSDRDRGPFEQYF
TRBJ2-3	TRBV2	.	CASQPREANTQYF